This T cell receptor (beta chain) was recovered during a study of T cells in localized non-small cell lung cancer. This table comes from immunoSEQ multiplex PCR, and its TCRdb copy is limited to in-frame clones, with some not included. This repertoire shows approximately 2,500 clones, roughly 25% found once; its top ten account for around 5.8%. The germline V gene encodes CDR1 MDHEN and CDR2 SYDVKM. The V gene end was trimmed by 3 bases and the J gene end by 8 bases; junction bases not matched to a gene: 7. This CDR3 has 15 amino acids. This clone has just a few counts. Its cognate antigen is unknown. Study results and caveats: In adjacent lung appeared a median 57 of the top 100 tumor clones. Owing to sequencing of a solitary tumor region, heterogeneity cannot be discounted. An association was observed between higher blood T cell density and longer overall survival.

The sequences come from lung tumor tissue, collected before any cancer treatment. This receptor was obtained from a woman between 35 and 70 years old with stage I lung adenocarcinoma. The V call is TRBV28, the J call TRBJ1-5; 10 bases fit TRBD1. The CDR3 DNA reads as TGTGCCAGCAGTTTCCAAGGGACAGGGGTTGAGCCCCAGCATTTT. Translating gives CASSFQGTGVEPQHF.